This T cell receptor (beta chain) stems from a study of cytomegalovirus exposure and HLA in healthy donors. General observations from the study: The study found most TCR sequences rare, yet found some public TCRs in many donors. Immune exposure information comprised only CMV serostatus. In vitro experiments confirmed that a few CMV-associated chains were specific for CMV antigens. Researchers catalogued about 160 TCR beta chains as cytomegalovirus-associated.

About this clone: Its target is unknown. Germline is not matched at one junction end, which may reflect a read error.

The CDR3 has 16 amino acids. Germline CDR1 and CDR2: SEHNR and FQNEAQ (reference sequence). PCR used 60 Vbeta primers and 13 Jbeta primers. Using immunoSEQ multiplex PCR, the repertoire was profiled, and TCRdb retains in-frame clones only, with some absent. The sample contains roughly 63,000 clones, roughly 80% of which appear only once. Sequences were obtained from PBMCs. This chain uses TRBV7-9 with TRBJ2-7, with 12 nucleotides matching TRBD2. This clonotype was obtained from a woman aged 40-49 years in good health and CMV-seropositive. CDR3 DNA: TGTTCCAGCAGCTTAACTAGCGGGGGGCCTAACTACGAGCAGTACTTC. The encoded protein is CSSSLTSGGPNYEQYF.